What follows are 13 T cell receptor beta chains derived from one specimen sequenced in a study of shared clonotypes between healthy human individuals. Terminally differentiated effector memory CD45RA+ cells were excluded by CCR7 positive selection of CD45RO-negative cells. Using immunoSEQ multiplex PCR, the repertoire was profiled, and TCRdb retains in-frame clones only, with some absent. This sample has millions of clones, with about 95% found just once. Specimen: naive CD8+ T cells sorted from blood. The receptors stem from a man aged 18 to 35 in good health.

The rearrangement joins TRBV7-9 to TRBJ2-7, with D perhaps given as TRBD1 or TRBD2 (5 bases each). Germline V gives CDR1 SEHNR, CDR2 FQNEAQ (reference sequence). The CDR3 length is 16 residues. V dropped 5 bases and J dropped 3 bases, with 20 bases sitting between them. CDR3 sequence (DNA): TGTGCCAGCAGCCCCCCTTCAGGGAGAACTGTCTACGAGCAGTACTTC. Protein: CASSPPSGRTVYEQYF.

The rearrangement links TRBV4-1 to TRBJ2-1, with 11 bases fitting TRBD2. J was trimmed by 3 bases and V by 3 bases; bases with no gene match: 7. CDR1 and CDR2 (germline): MGHRA, YSYEKL. The CDR3 totals 17 residues. CDR3 bases: TGCGCCAGCAGCCAGGGACTAGCGGCGGGCCTCTACAATGAGCAGTTCTTC. This encodes CASSQGLAAGLYNEQFF.

As regards this clone: The sample has other DNA sequences that encode this CDR3 too. The chain joins TRBV21-1 to TRBJ2-7. TRBV21-1 constitutes a pseudogene. The CDR3 spans 9 residues. The CDR3 here is CATSYEQYF. In DNA, the CDR3 is TGTGCCACCTCCTACGAGCAGTACTTC.

This chain uses TRBV6-5 with TRBJ1-1; no definite D call. CDR1 MNHEY and CDR2 SVGAGI come from the germline V gene. V shed 7 bases and J shed 2 bases, with 11 bases lying between them. The CDR3 loop spans 13 amino acids. Written as DNA, the CDR3 is TGTGCCAGCAACAACGGGCCAAACACTGAAGCTTTCTTT. It encodes CASNNGPNTEAFF.

This clone was counted a single time. The V and J genes are TRBV28 and TRBJ1-1; 7 bases are shared with TRBD1. Trimming cost V 5 bases and J 1 base; bases outside gene matches: 10. This CDR3 contains 16 residues. Germline CDR1 reads MDHEN; CDR2 reads SYDVKM. Here the CDR3 DNA reads TGTGCCAGCAGTCCCAACCGACAGGGTGAGAACACTGAAGCTTTCTTT. Amino acids: CASSPNRQGENTEAFF.

V gene TRBV13 combines with J gene TRBJ1-2; D may be TRBD1 (6 bases). This CDR3 is 17 amino acids long. Germline V CDR1 and CDR2: PRHDT, FYEKMQ (reference sequence). The ends were cut back, 10 bases at V and 4 bases at J, with 28 bases in the middle. CDR3 nucleotide sequence: TGTGCCACCTTCGAAGGGGGGGCGAGGAGAGGGAGCTATGGCTACACCTTC. This encodes CATFEGGARRGSYGYTF. Filled out from reference TRBV13 and TRBJ1-2, the complete variable domain reads AAGVIQSPRHLIKEKRETATLKCYPIPRHDTVYWYQQGPGQDPQFLISFYEKMQSDKGSIPDRFSAQQFSDYHSELNMSSLELGDSALYFCATFEGGARRGSYGYTFGSGTRLTVV.

The chain links TRBV28 to TRBJ1-4, with 9 bases fitting TRBD1. The germline V gene encodes CDR1 MDHEN and CDR2 SYDVKM. This CDR3 comprises 14 residues. J was trimmed by 7 bases and V by 5 bases; bases with no gene match: 5. CDR3 residues: CASSLLDRGEKLFF. The CDR3 nucleotides read TGTGCCAGCAGTCTCTTGGACAGGGGTGAAAAACTGTTTTTT. Full variable domain (remainder filled in from reference TRBV28 and TRBJ1-4): DVKVTQSSRYLVKRTGEKVFLECVQDMDHENMFWYRQDPGLGLRLIYFSYDVKMKEKGDIPEGYSVSREKKERFSLILESASTNQTSMYLCASSLLDRGEKLFFGSGTQLSVL.

This rearrangement joins TRBV6-1 to TRBJ2-3, with D hard to call. Germline CDR1 is MNHNS and CDR2 is SASEGT. With 6 bases removed from V and 4 bases from J, the gap between germline ends came to 17 bases. CDR3 length equals 15 residues. The CDR3 reads CASSLSVYFADTQYF. The CDR3 DNA reads TGTGCCAGCAGCCTCAGCGTGTATTTCGCAGATACGCAGTATTTT.

The rearrangement uses TRBV19 and TRBJ2-2, with D unclear. The germline V and J ends were trimmed by 2 bases and 4 bases, with 8 bases remaining between them. The CDR3 sequence is 14 residues long. CDR1 LNHDA and CDR2 SQIVND come from the germline V gene (reference sequence). CDR3 nucleotides: TGTGCCAGTAGTATATGGCCCGTCACCGGGGAGCTGTTTTTT. Protein: CASSIWPVTGELFF.

The chain links TRBV28 to TRBJ2-3; tentatively, D is TRBD2 (5 bases). This CDR3 contains 17 residues. The germline gives CDR1 MDHEN, CDR2 SYDVKM. Trimming took 5 bases from V and 9 from J, leaving 27 bases between them. The CDR3 is CASSTPKSDRGGETQYF. The CDR3 DNA reads as TGTGCCAGCAGTACACCTAAGTCGGACCGAGGAGGAGAGACGCAGTATTTT.

V usage is TRBV19 and J usage is TRBJ2-3; 8 positions agree with TRBD1. Germline-derived CDR1 and CDR2 are LNHDA and SQIVND (reference sequence). The CDR3 sequence is 17 residues long. Germline trimming cut 10 bases from V and 1 base from J; bases unmatched to any gene: 16. In DNA, the CDR3 is TGTGCCACCGAGGACAGGGCCATGTACGCTCGCACAGATACGCAGTATTTT. It codes for CATEDRAMYARTDTQYF.

The V and J genes are TRBV15 and TRBJ2-2, with no clear D. The germline gives CDR1 LNHNV, CDR2 YYDKDF (reference sequence). The CDR3 length is 15 residues. V shed 1 base and J shed 4 bases, with 10 bases lying between them. The CDR3 protein is CATSRAGLLTGELFF. In DNA form, the CDR3 reads TGTGCCACCAGCAGAGCCGGGCTCCTCACCGGGGAGCTGTTTTTT.

The chain is built from TRBV14 and TRBJ2-7; 7 nucleotides line up with TRBD2. J gave up 6 bases and V 4 bases, and 6 bases lay outside the gene matches. Germline V gene sequence: CDR1 SGHDN, CDR2 FVKESK. The CDR3 consists of 13 residues. In DNA form, the CDR3 reads TGTGCCAGCAGCCCCGGGGGGATAATCGAGCAGTACTTC. Amino acids: CASSPGGIIEQYF.